The 28 T cell receptor beta chains below were found in one sample sequenced in a study of cytomegalovirus exposure and HLA in healthy donors listed by TCRdb under 2017. The library relied on the immunoSEQ multiplex PCR assay. TCRdb re-hosts the immuneACCESS table, in-frame sequences only. Its copies lack some clones; in the studies checked, an unresolved V gene accounts for under half of them, and the cause for the rest is not known. The sample includes roughly 120,000 clones, with roughly 88% observed a single time. The leading ten clones occupy around 5.1% of the sample. Material for sequencing was PBMCs. These receptors all stem from a man aged 18 to 30 in good health and CMV-seronegative.

This clone appeared a single time. The chain links TRBV6-5 to TRBJ1-1, with 7 nucleotides matching TRBD1. Losses at the gene ends were 6 bases for V and 11 bases for J; bases not matched to a gene: 9. This CDR3 has 12 amino acids. Looked up from germline, CDR1 is MNHEY and CDR2 is SVGAGI. CDR3 amino acids: CASSPGGRWAFF. CDR3 bases: TGTGCCAGCAGCCCAGGGGGTAGGTGGGCTTTCTTT.

The chain uses TRBV7-9 and TRBJ2-7, with D tentatively TRBD2 (5 bases). The V and J ends lost 4 bases and 1 base respectively, with 17 bases between them. The CDR3 has 16 amino acids. Germline CDR1 and CDR2: SEHNR and FQNEAQ (reference sequence). CDR3 in DNA: TGTGCCAGCAGCTCCCTCGCCGGGAACTCATCCTACGAGCAGTACTTC. Residues: CASSSLAGNSSYEQYF.

The chain links TRBV5-6 to TRBJ1-1, with 12 bases lining up with TRBD1. Per germline, CDR1 SGHDT and CDR2 YYEEEE. The ends lost 3 bases at V and 11 bases at J; junction bases unmatched: 8. This CDR3 is 14 amino acids long. This chain's CDR3 is CASSWGQGASGAFF. DNA of the CDR3: TGTGCCAGCAGCTGGGGACAGGGGGCTTCGGGCGCTTTCTTT.

The V and J genes are TRBV7-2 and TRBJ1-5, with 9 bases matching TRBD1. The CDR3 contains 16 residues. Germline V gives CDR1 SGHTA, CDR2 FQGNSA. The V gene end was trimmed by 5 bases and the J gene end by 0 bases; junction bases not matched to a gene: 5. The CDR3 protein is CASSAGTGNSNQPQHF. CDR3 nucleotide sequence: TGTGCCAGCAGCGCGGGGACAGGGAATAGCAATCAGCCCCAGCATTTT.

The chain joins TRBV6-1 to TRBJ2-1; no clear D. This CDR3 comprises 13 residues. The germline V gene encodes CDR1 MNHNS and CDR2 SASEGT. Trimming cost V 4 bases and J 0 bases, with 4 bases left between them. This CDR3 is CASSAGSYNEQFF. Written as DNA, the CDR3 is TGTGCCAGCAGTGCAGGCTCCTACAATGAGCAGTTCTTC.

The chain recombines TRBV27 with TRBJ2-7; TRBD2 aligns across 7 bases. J lost 2 bases, V lost 5 bases, and 6 bases had no gene match. The CDR3 spans 14 residues. Germline V gene sequence: CDR1 MNHEY, CDR2 SMNVEV (reference sequence). The CDR3 DNA reads as TGTGCCAGCAGTCCCCTGGCGGGGGCCTACGAGCAGTACTTC. Protein product: CASSPLAGAYEQYF.

The V gene is TRBV30, the J gene TRBJ1-1; 11 positions match TRBD1. Trimming at V came to 0 bases and at J to 6 bases, leaving 9 bases not matched to a gene. From germline, CDR1 is GTSNPN and CDR2 SVGIG (reference sequence). The CDR3 has 16 residues. The CDR3 sequence: CAWSVTFRGQGAEAFF. In DNA form, the CDR3 reads TGTGCCTGGAGTGTAACCTTTCGGGGACAGGGGGCTGAAGCTTTCTTT.

The chain recombines TRBV6-6 with TRBJ1-5; maybe TRBD1 (5 bases). V shed 5 bases and J shed 4 bases, with 15 bases lying between them. CDR3 length: 15 residues. Germline lookup yields CDR1 MNHNY and CDR2 SVGAGI (reference sequence). As DNA, the CDR3 is TGTGCCAGCAGTGCCGCGGGGCGGGGGAATCAGCCCCAGCATTTT. It encodes CASSAAGRGNQPQHF.

The chain recombines TRBV14 with TRBJ2-7; D is unclear. V lost 1 base and J 1 base, leaving 8 bases between the germline ends. The CDR3 sequence is 14 residues long. From germline, CDR1 is SGHDN and CDR2 FVKESK. The CDR3 nucleotides are TGTGCCAGCAGCCAAGGCGGCGGATCCTACGAGCAGTACTTC. It codes for CASSQGGGSYEQYF.

The rearrangement uses TRBV29-1 and TRBJ1-4; 7 bases line up with TRBD1. CDR1 is SQVTM and CDR2 is ANQGSEA in the germline V gene. The CDR3 spans 15 residues. After removal of 0 bases from V and 4 bases from J, the junction contained 5 bases not matched to a gene. CDR3 in DNA: TGCAGCGTTGAAGACGACAGGGAGCTTAATGAAAAACTGTTTTTT. It translates to CSVEDDRELNEKLFF.

In its sample, this clone was seen a few times. The V and J genes are TRBV30 and TRBJ1-6; D is uncertain. The V end was cut by 3 bases, the J end by 9 bases, with 15 bases between. From germline, CDR1 is GTSNPN and CDR2 SVGIG (reference sequence). This CDR3 comprises 14 residues. This CDR3 is CAWRDEGLGSPLHF. In DNA form, the CDR3 reads TGTGCCTGGAGGGATGAGGGTTTGGGTTCACCCCTCCACTTT.

CDR3 sequence reads: CASKSSGGGERSYGYTF. In DNA, the CDR3 is TGTGCCAGCAAGTCCAGTGGAGGCGGAGAGAGAAGCTATGGCTACACCTTC. This chain connects TRBV28 to TRBJ1-2; D not resolved. The CDR3 runs 17 residues. CDR1 and CDR2 (germline): MDHEN, SYDVKM. V lost 7 bases, J lost 4 bases, and 25 bases lay in between.

The rearrangement links TRBV27 to TRBJ2-7; weak D call: TRBD1 (6 bases). In germline, CDR1 is MNHEY, CDR2 SMNVEV (reference sequence). This CDR3 comprises 15 residues. V was trimmed by 5 bases and J by 2 bases, leaving 16 bases between them. The CDR3 loop reads CASSPMDSETYEQYF. CDR3 in DNA: TGTGCCAGCAGTCCCATGGACAGCGAGACCTACGAGCAGTACTTC.

Turning to this clone: The same CDR3 also results from other DNA sequences found in this sample. V gene TRBV19 combines with J gene TRBJ1-1, with TRBD1 identical over 9 bases. There are 14 residues in the CDR3. Germline-derived CDR1 and CDR2 are LNHDA and SQIVND (reference sequence). V lost 3 bases, J lost 4 bases, and 3 bases stayed unmatched. For the CDR3, the DNA is TGTGCCAGTAGTATCGGACAGGGGCGCACTGAAGCTTTCTTT. This encodes CASSIGQGRTEAFF.

V and J are TRBV6-1 and TRBJ2-7; D possibly corresponds to TRBD1 (5 bases). The V end lost 3 bases, the J end lost 7 bases, and 19 bases lay between the germline ends. CDR1 and CDR2 (germline): MNHNS, SASEGT. The CDR3 consists of 15 residues. This chain's CDR3 is CASSEPGRDFGEQYF. CDR3 bases: TGTGCCAGCAGTGAGCCGGGCAGGGATTTCGGGGAGCAGTACTTC.

The chain joins TRBV30 to TRBJ2-3; TRBD1 aligns across 7 bases. This CDR3 is built from 13 residues. Germline CDR1 and CDR2: GTSNPN and SVGIG (reference sequence). Unmatched junction bases numbered 13, after V lost 8 bases and J lost 8 bases. The CDR3 DNA is TGTGCCACCCTACGCTCGACAGGGCTTACGCAGTATTTT. Translation: CATLRSTGLTQYF.

The chain couples TRBV6-1 to TRBJ1-1, with 8 bases aligning to TRBD1. Germline CDR1 reads MNHNS; CDR2 reads SASEGT. This CDR3 has 14 residues. The V segment lost 5 bases and the J segment 6 bases; nucleotides outside the gene matches: 8. CDR3 DNA sequence: TGTGCCAGCAGTACTCGACAGGGGATCGCTGAAGCTTTCTTT. Amino acid sequence: CASSTRQGIAEAFF.

The chain joins TRBV30 to TRBJ1-2; 7 nucleotides align to TRBD1. Germline assignment: CDR1 GTSNPN and CDR2 SVGIG (reference sequence). The CDR3 covers 13 residues. V gave up 5 bases and J gave up 4 bases; unmatched junction bases: 7. CDR3 coding DNA: TGTGCCTGGGCCCCTGGGGACAGCTATGGCTACACCTTC. Amino acids: CAWAPGDSYGYTF.

V gene TRBV5-1 combines with J gene TRBJ2-1; TRBD1 matches 9 bases. Germline loops: CDR1 SGHRS, CDR2 YFSETQ. The CDR3 sequence is 11 residues long. V was pared by 4 bases and J by 14 bases, with 4 bases of the junction left unmatched. The CDR3 sequence is CASSHGTGKFF. DNA of the CDR3: TGCGCCAGCAGCCACGGGACAGGGAAGTTCTTC.

This rearrangement joins TRBV19 to TRBJ1-5; D possibly corresponds to TRBD1 (5 bases). The CDR3 totals 13 residues. CDR1 and CDR2 (germline): LNHDA, SQIVND (reference sequence). The V gene lost 4 bases and the J gene lost 6 bases, with 10 bases spanning the gap. The CDR3 region has the DNA TGTGCCAGTAGTAGGGAAGGGGTTCAGCCCCAGCATTTT. Its translation is CASSREGVQPQHF.

A word on this clone: Distinct nucleotide sequences in the sample also encode this CDR3. The V gene is TRBV27, the J gene TRBJ2-2; D is uncertain. The CDR3 extends over 15 amino acids. CDR1 and CDR2 (germline): MNHEY, SMNVEV (reference sequence). V was trimmed by 1 base and J by 0 bases, leaving 6 bases between them. The CDR3: CASSLLGANTGELFF. The CDR3 DNA reads as TGTGCCAGCAGTTTATTAGGAGCGAACACCGGGGAGCTGTTTTTT.

The rearrangement uses TRBV4-2 and TRBJ1-1; perhaps TRBD1 as D (6 bases). From germline, CDR1 is LGHNA and CDR2 YNFKEQ. The ends were cut back, 5 bases at V and 1 base at J, with 14 bases in the middle. CDR3 size: 15 residues. The CDR3 nucleotides are TGTGCCAGCAGCGTCCACCGGACAGAGAACACTGAAGCTTTCTTT. Translation: CASSVHRTENTEAFF.

This chain connects TRBV5-1 to TRBJ2-1; 9 bases are shared with TRBD2. Germline V gives CDR1 SGHRS, CDR2 YFSETQ. The CDR3 consists of 18 residues. The junction had 14 bases not matched to a gene; V was cut back by 0 bases and J by 7 bases. This CDR3 is CASSLVGRAGLATNEQFF. DNA for the CDR3: TGCGCCAGCAGCTTGGTGGGTCGTGCCGGACTAGCGACAAATGAGCAGTTCTTC.

The chain recombines TRBV6-5 with TRBJ1-1; 8 positions match TRBD1. With 7 bases clipped from V and 5 bases from J, the junction kept 9 bases outside the gene matches. This CDR3 region has 14 residues. Germline V gene data show CDR1 as MNHEY and CDR2 as SVGAGI. CDR3 nucleotides: TGTGCCAGCAACCCCGACAGGGGAAAGACTGAAGCTTTCTTT. Its protein product is CASNPDRGKTEAFF.

The chain recombines TRBV2 with TRBJ1-4; 9 positions agree with TRBD1. The junction had 6 bases not matched to a gene; V was cut back by 2 bases and J by 5 bases. Germline CDR1 is SNHLY and CDR2 is FYNNEI. This CDR3 has 16 residues. CDR3 loop: CASSELTGGRNEKLFF. As DNA, the CDR3 is TGTGCCAGCAGTGAACTAACAGGGGGCAGGAATGAAAAACTGTTTTTT.

The V call is TRBV4-2, the J call TRBJ2-7, with TRBD2 matching 9 bases. The CDR3 runs 15 residues. Trimming removed 4 bases from V and 2 bases from J; junction bases left unmatched: 6. From germline, CDR1 is LGHNA and CDR2 YNFKEQ. The DNA for the CDR3 is TGTGCCAGCAGCCCCCGGGTAGCGGGAGCCTACGAGCAGTACTTC. Residues: CASSPRVAGAYEQYF.

The CDR3 loop reads CASSRPAGDTPQFF. In nucleotides, the CDR3 is TGCGCCAGCAGCCGGCCAGCGGGAGATACCCCGCAGTTCTTC. The rearrangement uses TRBV4-1 and TRBJ2-1; 8 nucleotides align to TRBD2. Germline-derived CDR1 and CDR2 are MGHRA and YSYEKL. Trimming removed 4 bases from V and 12 bases from J; junction bases left unmatched: 11. CDR3 length equals 14 residues.

Comment on this clone: Other DNA sequences from this sample encode an identical CDR3 as well. This chain connects TRBV5-1 to TRBJ2-6; D remains unclear. V gave up 0 bases and J gave up 0 bases, with 4 bases separating them. The CDR3 length is 15 residues. Germline lookup yields CDR1 SGHRS and CDR2 YFSETQ. Here the CDR3 reads CASSLAGSGANVLTF. DNA for the CDR3: TGCGCCAGCAGCTTGGCGGGCTCTGGGGCCAACGTCCTGACTTTC.